The T cell receptor beta chain under discussion was sequenced for a study of T cell clonality in common variable immunodeficiency. This clone was seen a few times. Its target is not known. Read data end 3 residues before the CDR3 end; the end is taken from the germline J gene. Control and CVID samples contributed equal amounts of genomic DNA. Only in-frame clones appear in the TCRdb table, and some are missing; sequencing was by immunoSEQ multiplex PCR. Listed for the sample are about 52,000 clones, none seen a single time. Whole-study findings and limits: Links between repertoire features and CVID complications were heterogeneity-limited. In common variable immunodeficiency, TCR beta chains reportedly carried fewer deletions and N-nucleotide insertions.

The CDR3 totals 14 residues. Germline values: CDR1 DFQATT, CDR2 SNEGSKA (reference sequence). The specimen sequenced was peripheral blood mononuclear cells. The chain employs TRBV20-1 and TRBJ1-2; D perhaps matches TRBD1 (5 bases). The source of this sequence is a person between 18 and 69 years old in good health. The CDR3 here is CSAPRTEGRETYTF. CDR3 DNA (partial): TGCAGTGCTCCCCGGACGGAGGGGAGGGAGACC.